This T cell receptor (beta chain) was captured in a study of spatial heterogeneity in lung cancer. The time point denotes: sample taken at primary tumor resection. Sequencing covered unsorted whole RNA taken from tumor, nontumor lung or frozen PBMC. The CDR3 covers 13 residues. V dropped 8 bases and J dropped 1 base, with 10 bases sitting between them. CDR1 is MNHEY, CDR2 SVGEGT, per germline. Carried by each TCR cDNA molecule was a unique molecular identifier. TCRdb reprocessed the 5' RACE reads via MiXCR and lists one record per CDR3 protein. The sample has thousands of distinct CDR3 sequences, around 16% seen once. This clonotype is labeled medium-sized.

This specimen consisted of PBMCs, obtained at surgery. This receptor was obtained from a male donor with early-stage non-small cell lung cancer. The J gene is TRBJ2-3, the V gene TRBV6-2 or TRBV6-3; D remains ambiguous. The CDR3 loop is CASLRSGTDTQYF. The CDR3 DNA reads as TGTGCCAGCCTGAGAAGCGGCACAGATACGCAGTATTTT.